This is a list of T cell receptor beta chains from one sample in a study of control samples from healthy donors and cancer patients. Some clones are missing from TCRdb's copy, which holds only in-frame ones; the method was immunoSEQ multiplex PCR. The sample records about 130,000 clones, more than 80% being singletons. Input material: blood. These receptors were obtained from a man younger than 35 in good health. CDR3s include the opening cysteine and the closing phenylalanine or tryptophan. The D gene is left open where the match is weak. Part of the rows lack a size; the others show once, few, many or a class for expanded clones.

CDR3 length,J gene,D gene,V gene,clone size,CDR3 protein,CDR3 DNA
15,TRBJ2-1,-,TRBV10-2,once,CASSAYGGSYNEQFF,TGCGCCAGCAGTGCCTACGGGGGCTCCTACAATGAGCAGTTCTTC
15,TRBJ1-4,TRBD1,TRBV7-9,-,CASSSGQGGNEKLFF,TGTGCCAGCAGCTCGGGACAGGGAGGAAATGAAAAACTGTTTTTT
16,TRBJ1-1,-,TRBV11-1,-,CASSYPGSSVNTEAFF,TGTGCCAGCAGCTACCCAGGGAGTTCAGTGAACACTGAAGCTTTCTTT
14,TRBJ2-1,-,TRBV24-1,-,CATRGGGWDNEQFF,TGTGCCACCAGAGGCGGAGGGTGGGACAATGAGCAGTTCTTC
15,TRBJ1-6,TRBD1,TRBV6-1,-,CASSEGTGINSPLHF,TGTGCCAGCAGTGAAGGGACAGGGATTAATTCACCCCTCCACTTT
18,TRBJ2-5,-,TRBV4-1,-,CASSQEDARPLYQETQYF,TGCGCCAGCAGCCAAGAGGACGCACGGCCGCTGTACCAAGAGACCCAGTACTTC
12,TRBJ1-6,-,TRBV7-2,-,CASSFDNSPLHF,TGTGCCAGCAGCTTCGATAATTCACCCCTCCACTTT
14,TRBJ2-3,TRBD1,TRBV6-1,-,CASSESDRRDTQYF,TGTGCCAGCAGTGAGTCGGACAGGAGGGATACGCAGTATTTT
14,TRBJ2-2,-,TRBV5-8,-,CASTRTGNTGELFF,TGTGCCAGCACCAGGACGGGGAACACCGGGGAGCTGTTTTTT
15,TRBJ1-3,-,TRBV28,once,CASTAGTHSGNTIYF,TGTGCCAGCACCGCGGGGACCCATTCTGGAAACACCATATATTTT
16,TRBJ2-3,TRBD2,TRBV5-1,-,CASSLDIRGLAGMGYF,TGCGCCAGCAGCTTAGATATCCGGGGACTAGCGGGGATGGGGTATTTT
16,TRBJ2-6,-,TRBV5-5,-,CASSPTDIPGANVLTF,TGTGCCAGCAGCCCTACAGATATCCCTGGGGCCAACGTCCTGACTTTC
13,TRBJ1-5,-,TRBV10-1,-,CASSESRDQPQHF,TGCGCCAGCAGTGAGTCGAGGGATCAGCCCCAGCATTTT
17,TRBJ2-1,-,TRBV5-3,-,CARRPESGRKFNNEQFF,TGTGCCAGAAGACCCGAGTCCGGCAGAAAATTTAACAATGAGCAGTTCTTC
13,TRBJ1-6,-,TRBV10-2,-,CASSAQGSSPLHF,TGCGCCAGCAGTGCACAGGGTAGCTCACCCCTCCACTTT
17,TRBJ2-2,TRBD2,TRBV4-1,-,CASSQTGTRTHTGELFF,TGCGCCAGCAGCCAAACCGGGACTAGAACTCACACCGGGGAGCTGTTTTTT
14,TRBJ1-1,-,TRBV19,-,CASSISPPGTEAFF,TGTGCCAGTAGTATTAGCCCTCCGGGGACTGAAGCTTTCTTT
12,TRBJ2-3,-,TRBV12-3/TRBV12-4,-,CASSLAGTTQYF,TGTGCCAGCAGTTTAGCGGGTACAACGCAGTATTTT
15,TRBJ1-6,-,TRBV11-2,-,CASSLGGLGDSPLHF,TGTGCCAGCAGCTTAGGCGGCTTGGGGGATTCACCCCTCCACTTT
13,TRBJ1-5,-,TRBV7-9,-,CASSYSRNQPQHF,TGTGCCAGCAGCTACAGTAGAAATCAGCCCCAGCATTTT
16,TRBJ2-2,-,TRBV9,-,CASTDIWDGGTGELFF,TGTGCCAGCACCGACATCTGGGACGGGGGCACCGGGGAGCTGTTTTTT
12,TRBJ2-1,-,TRBV12-3/TRBV12-4,-,CASSTGPSIQFF,TGTGCCAGCAGCACGGGACCCTCGATCCAGTTCTTC
14,TRBJ2-3,-,TRBV4-2,-,CASSQAGGTDTQYF,TGTGCCAGCAGCCAAGCAGGGGGCACAGATACGCAGTATTTT
15,TRBJ1-5,TRBD1,TRBV12-5,-,CASGPDSGGDQPQHF,TGTGCTAGTGGTCCGGATTCAGGGGGGGATCAGCCCCAGCATTTT
13,TRBJ2-1,-,TRBV7-3,-,CASSLTGTDEQFF,TGTGCCAGCAGCTTAACAGGGACGGATGAGCAGTTCTTC
15,TRBJ1-4,-,TRBV15,-,CATSRDGATNEKLFF,TGTGCCACCAGCAGAGACGGGGCAACTAATGAAAAACTGTTTTTT
13,TRBJ1-3,-,TRBV9,-,CASSPTSGNTIYF,TGTGCCAGCAGCCCGACTTCTGGAAACACCATATATTTT
14,TRBJ2-5,-,TRBV3-1/TRBV3-2,-,CASSPLAQKETQYF,TGTGCCAGCAGCCCTCTAGCGCAGAAAGAGACCCAGTACTTC
15,TRBJ2-3,TRBD1,TRBV11-3,-,CASSLSTGDSDTQYF,TGTGCCAGCAGCCTATCGACAGGGGACAGTGATACGCAGTATTTT
15,TRBJ2-2,TRBD1,TRBV7-9,-,CASSPGGMNTGELFF,TGTGCCAGCAGCCCAGGGGGTATGAACACCGGGGAGCTGTTTTTT
14,TRBJ2-7,TRBD1,TRBV19,-,CASSIIDRDYEQYF,TGTGCCAGTAGTATAATCGACAGGGACTACGAGCAGTACTTC
16,TRBJ2-3,TRBD2,TRBV28,-,CASSQQGLPNTDTQYF,TGTGCCAGCAGTCAGCAGGGACTACCAAACACAGATACGCAGTATTTT
15,TRBJ1-1,-,TRBV6-5,-,CASSYTDRLNTEAFF,TGTGCCAGCAGTTACACGGACAGATTGAACACTGAAGCTTTCTTT
14,TRBJ1-1,-,TRBV11-3,-,CASSPSGGFTEAFF,TGTGCCAGCAGCCCGTCCGGGGGCTTCACTGAAGCTTTCTTT
13,TRBJ2-1,-,TRBV7-8,-,CASRGRLNNEQFF,TGTGCCAGCAGGGGGCGCCTTAACAATGAGCAGTTCTTC
15,TRBJ2-5,-,TRBV19,-,CASSIVGGFQETQYF,TGTGCCAGTAGTATAGTAGGAGGGTTCCAAGAGACCCAGTACTTC
12,TRBJ2-7,-,TRBV7-9,-,CATQTNSYEQYF,TGTGCCACCCAAACGAACTCCTACGAGCAGTACTTC
15,TRBJ2-7,TRBD1,TRBV28,-,CASGETGESLYEQYF,TGTGCCAGCGGAGAAACAGGGGAATCGCTCTACGAGCAGTACTTC
17,TRBJ1-2,TRBD1,TRBV5-6,-,CASSWRDRGPIGYGYTF,TGTGCCAGCAGCTGGCGGGACAGGGGACCTATAGGGTATGGCTACACCTTC
12,TRBJ1-1,-,TRBV28,-,CASSLWNTEAFF,TGTGCCAGCAGCCTCTGGAACACTGAAGCTTTCTTT
14,TRBJ2-1,TRBD2,TRBV4-3,-,CASSQAVGGNEQFF,TGCGCCAGCAGCCAAGCGGTCGGGGGGAATGAGCAGTTCTTC
15,TRBJ2-1,TRBD2,TRBV7-9,-,CASSLVAGGYNEQFF,TGTGCCAGCAGCTTAGTAGCGGGAGGATACAATGAGCAGTTCTTC
14,TRBJ1-2,-,TRBV7-9,-,CASSKSDRGDGYTF,TGTGCCAGCAGTAAGTCCGACCGAGGAGATGGCTACACCTTC
15,TRBJ2-1,-,TRBV5-1,-,CASSLGSGGFDEQFF,TGCGCCAGCAGCTTGGGTAGCGGAGGGTTTGATGAGCAGTTCTTC
19,TRBJ2-2,TRBD2,TRBV13,-,CASSSGLAGGPDSSGELFF,TGTGCCAGCAGCTCGGGACTAGCGGGAGGGCCCGATTCTTCAGGGGAGCTGTTTTTT
16,TRBJ1-3,-,TRBV5-1,-,CASSTGTPSSGNTIYF,TGCGCCAGCAGCACCGGGACGCCGAGCTCTGGAAACACCATATATTTT
17,TRBJ2-2,TRBD2,TRBV9,-,CASSAPAGGDVSGELFF,TGTGCCAGCAGCGCCCCTGCGGGGGGGGATGTGTCCGGGGAGCTGTTTTTT
16,TRBJ2-3,-,TRBV9,-,CASSVVGGLTPDTQYF,TGTGCCAGCAGCGTAGTAGGCGGTCTTACTCCAGATACGCAGTATTTT
19,TRBJ2-6,TRBD2,TRBV2,-,CASNRGASGDNSGANVLTF,TGTGCCAGCAATCGGGGGGCTAGCGGGGATAACTCTGGGGCCAACGTCCTGACTTTC
14,TRBJ2-3,-,TRBV7-2,once,CASKREARTDTQYF,TGTGCCAGCAAAAGGGAGGCCCGCACAGATACGCAGTATTTT
15,TRBJ2-5,-,TRBV11-3,-,CASSLVGEGEETQYF,TGTGCCAGCAGCTTAGTGGGAGAGGGAGAAGAGACCCAGTACTTC
14,TRBJ2-3,TRBD2,TRBV5-1,-,CASSLGGGTDTQYF,TGCGCCAGCAGCTTGGGCGGGGGAACAGATACGCAGTATTTT